These 16 T cell receptor beta chains were all obtained from the same sample, sequenced in a study of T cell changes during pregnancy in multiple sclerosis. Here immunoSEQ multiplex PCR was the method, and the copy in TCRdb shows in-frame clones only, minus some. The sample lists some 81,000 clones, 85% to 95% seen once, with just over 2.5% in the top ten. Sequenced material: peripheral blood, taken after pregnancy. The receptors were gathered from a female donor in good health, enrolled as a control in a pregnancy study.

The rearrangement uses TRBV6-6 and TRBJ2-5; 10 nucleotides match TRBD1. Germline CDR1 reads MNHNY; CDR2 reads SVGAGI (reference sequence). V was pared by 5 bases and J by 2 bases, with 2 bases of the junction left unmatched. This CDR3 has 14 amino acids. The CDR3 is CASSRTGGQETQYF. The CDR3 DNA reads as TGTGCCAGCAGTCGGACAGGGGGGCAAGAGACCCAGTACTTC.

V and J are TRBV9 and TRBJ2-1; a weak D match, TRBD2 (5 bases). V lost 3 bases to trimming and J lost 8 bases, with 9 bases between them. The CDR3 sequence is 12 residues long. Germline V gene data show CDR1 as SGDLS and CDR2 as YYNGEE. This chain's CDR3 is CASSAFGDEQFF. The CDR3 bases are TGTGCCAGCAGCGCCTTCGGGGATGAGCAGTTCTTC.

The chain recombines TRBV7-9 with TRBJ2-7, with D unresolved. The germline gives CDR1 SEHNR, CDR2 FQNEAQ (reference sequence). The CDR3 spans 12 residues. Trimming took 5 bases from V and 2 from J, leaving 7 bases between them. The DNA of the CDR3 is TGTGCCAGCAGCGCGGCTACCTACGAGCAGTACTTC. Encoded protein: CASSAATYEQYF.

The genes are TRBV30 and TRBJ2-7, with D perhaps TRBD2 (5 bases). The V gene's germline CDR1 is GTSNPN and CDR2 SVGIG (reference sequence). CDR3 size: 14 residues. Trimming took off 0 bases at V and 0 bases at J, with 9 bases between the two ends. This CDR3 reads CAWSVPGSSYEQYF. CDR3 sequence (DNA): TGTGCCTGGAGTGTCCCGGGGTCCTCCTACGAGCAGTACTTC. The whole variable domain, remainder taken from reference TRBV30 and TRBJ2-7, is SQTIHQWPATLVQPVGSPLSLECTVEGTSNPNLYWYRQAAGRGLQLLFYSVGIGQISSEVPQNLSASRPQDRQFILSSKKLLLSDSGFYLCAWSVPGSSYEQYFGPGTRLTVT.

The chain links TRBV4-3 to TRBJ2-6; D possibly corresponds to TRBD2 (5 bases). This CDR3 is 17 amino acids long. Germline lookup yields CDR1 LGHNA and CDR2 YSLEER. V shed 4 bases and J shed 2 bases, with 15 bases lying between them. This chain's CDR3 is CASSPEREPTGANVLTF. DNA of the CDR3: TGCGCCAGCAGCCCCGAGAGGGAGCCCACTGGGGCCAACGTCCTGACTTTC.

The chain carries TRBV7-8 and TRBJ1-2; D ambiguous. Germline V gene data show CDR1 as SGHVS and CDR2 as FQNEAQ. The CDR3 runs to 15 residues. The ends were cut back, 1 base at V and 2 bases at J, with 11 bases in the middle. For the CDR3, the DNA is TGTGCCAGCAGCTTAGTAGGTGACTTGAACTATGGCTACACCTTC. This encodes CASSLVGDLNYGYTF. Using reference TRBV7-8 and TRBJ1-2 for the parts outside the CDR3, the full variable domain is GAGVSQSPRYKVAKRGQDVALRCDPISGHVSLFWYQQALGQGPEFLTYFQNEAQLDKSGLPSDRFFAERPEGSVSTLKIQRTQQEDSAVYLCASSLVGDLNYGYTFGSGTRLTVV.

Here the CDR3 reads CASSRLAEGRRQYF. As DNA, the CDR3 is TGTGCCAGCAGCCGACTAGCGGAGGGGCGGAGGCAGTACTTC. The chain links TRBV28 to TRBJ2-7; TRBD2 aligns across 9 bases. CDR1 and CDR2 (germline): MDHEN, SYDVKM. CDR3 size: 14 residues. Losses at the gene ends were 6 bases for V and 9 bases for J; bases not matched to a gene: 12.

The rearrangement links TRBV4-1 to TRBJ1-5; no reliable D call. Between the trimmed V and J ends, which lost 4 bases and 7 bases, there was a span of 14 bases. Germline V gives CDR1 MGHRA, CDR2 YSYEKL. This CDR3 region has 14 residues. DNA for the CDR3: TGCGCCAGCAGCCGCACACTAGCGGGGCAGCCCCAGCATTTT. This gives the protein CASSRTLAGQPQHF.

The chain is built from TRBV2 and TRBJ1-4; 11 nucleotides align to TRBD1. The CDR3 is made up of 14 amino acids. Per germline, CDR1 SNHLY and CDR2 FYNNEI. V lost 8 bases to trimming and J lost 7 bases; unmatched junction nucleotides: 6. CDR3 coding DNA: TGTGCCAGCGGAACCGGGACAGGGGGTGAAAAACTGTTTTTT. This gives the protein CASGTGTGGEKLFF. Supplemented by reference TRBV2 and TRBJ1-4, the full variable domain reads EPEVTQTPSHQVTQMGQEVILRCVPISNHLYFYWYRQILGQKVEFLVSFYNNEISEKSEIFDDQFSVERPDGSNFTLKIRSTKLEDSAMYFCASGTGTGGEKLFFGSGTQLSVL.

The chain employs TRBV7-9 and TRBJ2-7; 9 positions agree with TRBD1. The CDR3 is 14 amino acids. In germline, CDR1 is SEHNR, CDR2 FQNEAQ (reference sequence). Trimming at V came to 3 bases and at J to 5 bases, leaving 5 bases not matched to a gene. CDR3 DNA sequence: TGTGCCAGCAGCTTGGACAGGGGTTCGGACGAGCAGTACTTC. Translated, it gives CASSLDRGSDEQYF.

V is TRBV5-1 and J is TRBJ1-1; no clear D. Trimming left V 4 bases short and J 1 base short, with 14 bases between. There are 15 residues in the CDR3. Per the germline V gene, CDR1 is SGHRS and CDR2 is YFSETQ. The CDR3 DNA follows: TGCGCCAGCAGCACAACGTGGGCCGCGAACACTGAAGCTTTCTTT. Encoded protein: CASSTTWAANTEAFF.

The genes are TRBV11-2 and TRBJ2-1; TRBD2 aligns across 11 bases. Germline V gene sequence: CDR1 SGHAT, CDR2 FQNNGV. V was pared by 2 bases and J by 0 bases, with 6 bases of the junction left unmatched. CDR3 size: 18 residues. The CDR3 protein is CASSLRASGGSSYNEQFF. In DNA form, the CDR3 reads TGTGCCAGCAGCTTACGGGCTAGCGGGGGGAGCTCCTACAATGAGCAGTTCTTC.

The chain links TRBV28 to TRBJ2-3; a possible D gene is TRBD1 (6 bases). Germline assignment: CDR1 MDHEN and CDR2 SYDVKM. Trimming left V 8 bases short and J 4 bases short, with 19 bases between. The CDR3 extends over 15 amino acids. Here the CDR3 reads CASSGGAKGPDTQYF. The CDR3 DNA reads TGTGCCAGCTCTGGGGGCGCCAAGGGCCCAGATACGCAGTATTTT.

This rearrangement joins TRBV5-6 to TRBJ2-5; a possible D gene is TRBD1 (6 bases). Germline V gene data show CDR1 as SGHDT and CDR2 as YYEEEE. This CDR3 contains 18 residues. V dropped 4 bases and J dropped 2 bases, with 24 bases sitting between them. The CDR3 nucleotides read TGTGCCAGCAGCCCCGAAATGGGGACGGGACACCCACAAGAGACCCAGTACTTC. Protein: CASSPEMGTGHPQETQYF.

The chain recombines TRBV5-1 with TRBJ1-1; possible D gene TRBD1, 5 bases. The CDR3 contains 14 residues. V dropped 4 bases and J dropped 2 bases, with 12 bases sitting between them. Germline V CDR1 and CDR2: SGHRS, YFSETQ. The DNA for the CDR3 is TGCGCCAGCAGCCTAGGAGACAGTAACACTGAAGCTTTCTTT. This gives the protein CASSLGDSNTEAFF. Complete variable domain (other parts from reference TRBV5-1 and TRBJ1-1): KAGVTQTPRYLIKTRGQQVTLSCSPISGHRSVSWYQQTPGQGLQFLFEYFSETQRNKGNFPGRFSGRQFSNSRSEMNVSTLELGDSALYLCASSLGDSNTEAFFGQGTRLTVV.

The V gene is TRBV27, the J gene TRBJ2-7; 11 bases are shared with TRBD1. V lost 2 bases to trimming and J lost 7 bases; unmatched junction nucleotides: 7. The CDR3 is 15 amino acids. Germline V CDR1 and CDR2: MNHEY, SMNVEV (reference sequence). Written as DNA, the CDR3 is TGTGCCAGCAGTTTAGTGGGGACAGGGGGTTTTGAGCAGTACTTC. Residues: CASSLVGTGGFEQYF.